This is a list of T cell receptor beta chains from one sample in a study of identical twins. TCRdb redid the calling of the 5' RACE reads with MiXCR, one entry per CDR3 protein. Here the sample spans over 200,000 distinct CDR3 sequences, approximately 9% being singletons. Sequencing used memory (CD45RO+) T cells sorted from blood. These receptors were taken from a woman aged 18-29 years in good health. CDR3s include the opening cysteine and the closing phenylalanine or tryptophan. Fields, in order: V gene, D gene, clone size, J gene, CDR3 DNA, CDR3 protein. A D gene is named only where the DNA matches it firmly. Clone size is shown for a subset of rows, as once, few, many or a class of expanded clone.

>TRBV25-1|TRBD1|.|TRBJ2-2
TGTGCCAGCAAGGCAGGGGGCGGCGGGGAGCTGTTTTTT
CASKAGGGGELFF
>TRBV6-6|.|.|TRBJ2-7
TGTGCCAGCAGATCTAACGAGCAGTACTTC
CASRSNEQYF
>TRBV20-1|TRBD1|few|TRBJ2-2
TGCAGTGCTCGCGGGACAGGGAACACCGGGGAGCTGTTTTTT
CSARGTGNTGELFF
>TRBV7-2|.|few|TRBJ2-5
TGTGCCAGCAGGGCGAGGGGGGCCCAAGAGACCCAGTACTTC
CASRARGAQETQYF
>TRBV7-6|TRBD2|.|TRBJ2-5
TGTGCCAGCAGCTTAACGCCGGGACTAGCCCCAGAGACCCAGTACTTC
CASSLTPGLAPETQYF
>TRBV7-3|.|many|TRBJ2-1
TGTGCCAGCAGTACTGACTCTAGCTCCTACAATGAGCAGTTCTTC
CASSTDSSSYNEQFF
>TRBV10-3|.|few|TRBJ2-1
TGTGCCATCAGTGACAGGGTTGAGCAGTTCTTC
CAISDRVEQFF
>TRBV5-1|.|few|TRBJ2-1
TGCGCCAGCAGCTTGGCCCTTTGGGGGAATGAGCAGTTCTTC
CASSLALWGNEQFF
>TRBV29-1|.|.|TRBJ2-5
TGCAGCGTTGTTTTTGGTTTAGGCAAGCAAGAGACCCAGTACTTC
CSVVFGLGKQETQYF
>TRBV20-1|.|.|TRBJ1-5
TGCAGCGCGAAAGCAGGGCGCAATCAGCCCCAGCATTTT
CSAKAGRNQPQHF
>TRBV15|.|many|TRBJ2-4
TGTGCCACCAGCACCCCAATCGTGAGGGCTGGAGCCAAAAACATTCAGTACTTC
CATSTPIVRAGAKNIQYF
>TRBV20-1|.|many|TRBJ2-1
TGCAGTGCTAGAGGGGGATCTGGACGGGGCAATGAGCAGTTCTTC
CSARGGSGRGNEQFF
>TRBV18|.|.|TRBJ1-4
TGTGCCAGCTCACTTACATGGAGCGAAAAACTGTTTTTT
CASSLTWSEKLFF
>TRBV7-9|.|.|TRBJ2-3
TGTGGGTCCGAGGCGACAGATACGCAGTATTTT
CGSEATDTQYF
>TRBV20-1|TRBD2|.|TRBJ2-4
TGCAGTGCTTCTCAGACTAGCGGGAGATCTGACATTCAGTACTTC
CSASQTSGRSDIQYF
>TRBV7-9|TRBD1|many|TRBJ2-7
TGTGCCAGCAGCGCGATACGCGGGACAGGGGCTTTCTACGAGCAGTACTTC
CASSAIRGTGAFYEQYF
>TRBV7-2|.|many|TRBJ2-7
TGTGCCAGCAACCTCCTCTACGAGCAGTACTTC
CASNLLYEQYF
>TRBV6-1|TRBD2|many|TRBJ2-7
TGTGCCAGCAGTCCTTTGACTAGCGGCTACGAGCAGTACTTC
CASSPLTSGYEQYF
>TRBV20-1|TRBD2|.|TRBJ2-3
TGCAGTGCTAGAGATGGGACTAGGAGCACAGATACGCAGTATTTT
CSARDGTRSTDTQYF
>TRBV6-5|TRBD2|many|TRBJ2-7
TGTGCCAGCAGTTACCCCAACGGGGCGGGGGGCTTCTCCTACGAGCAGTACTTC
CASSYPNGAGGFSYEQYF
>TRBV28|.|.|TRBJ2-7
TGTGCCACCACCTCGGGCTCCTACGAGCAGTACTTC
CATTSGSYEQYF
>TRBV20-1|.|many|TRBJ1-4
TGCAGTGCTCGGCCCCTGGGGGGTAATGAAAAACTGTTTTTT
CSARPLGGNEKLFF
>TRBV7-2|.|.|TRBJ2-7
TGTGCCAGCAGCGACCTTGAAGACTCCTACGAGCAGTACTTC
CASSDLEDSYEQYF
>TRBV7-2|TRBD1|.|TRBJ1-1
TGTGCCAGCAGACCCCACAGGGGGAAGATGAACACTGAAGCTTTCTTT
CASRPHRGKMNTEAFF
>TRBV29-1|TRBD2|many|TRBJ2-1
TGCAGCGTCCTTCTAGCGGGAGGCGTCTCCTACAATGAGCAGTTCTTC
CSVLLAGGVSYNEQFF
>TRBV4-3|.|many|TRBJ2-4
TGCGCCAGCAGCCAAGACGTGGGCGGACAAAACATTCAGTACTTC
CASSQDVGGQNIQYF
>TRBV4-1|.|few|TRBJ2-6
TGCGCCAGCAGCCAAGATGGGGGAGCTGGGGCCAACGTCCTGACTTTC
CASSQDGGAGANVLTF
>TRBV5-1|.|few|TRBJ2-1
TGCGCCAGCAGTCGGGCGGGACCGGGTTACAATGAGCAGTTCTTC
CASSRAGPGYNEQFF
>TRBV15|.|many|TRBJ2-1
TGTGCCACCAGCAGAGATCTGGACAATGAGCAGTTCTTC
CATSRDLDNEQFF
>TRBV29-1|.|few|TRBJ2-7
TGCAGCGTTGTCCAGAGGTCCTACGAGCAGTACTTC
CSVVQRSYEQYF
>TRBV15|.|.|TRBJ2-7
TGTGCCACCAGCAGGGGCGGGGCAGGGTCGGACGAGCAGTACTTC
CATSRGGAGSDEQYF
>TRBV4-1|.|few|TRBJ2-3
TGCGCCAGCAGCCGTACGGGATCCTACCCCGCAGATACGCAGTATTTT
CASSRTGSYPADTQYF